The 5 T cell receptor beta chains given below trace back to one sample, sequenced in a study of CD8 T cells in ankylosing spondylitis (dated by TCRdb to 2016 to 2017). The library was generated by 5' RACE. Reads for this sample came from an Illumina HiSeq 2500. Clones were called with MiXCR by TCRdb after fastp trimmed the public reads at Q25, and only in-frame beta chains were retained. Rows are unified per CDR3 protein, each entry keeping the most common DNA and genes. The sample profile shows 250,000 to 400,000 distinct CDR3 sequences; roughly 11% of them were found once. The top ten clonotypes cover more than 7% of the sample. What was sequenced was blood, either unsorted or a sorted T cell fraction (not recorded which). These receptors all stem from a female donor with ankylosing spondylitis or in good health (not recorded which).

This chain links TRBV12-3 or TRBV12-4 with TRBJ1-1; D is ambiguous. Trimming stripped 1 base from V and 5 bases from J, with 14 bases between. The CDR3 has 15 amino acids. This chain's CDR3 is CASSLGAAGGTEAFF. CDR3 sequence (DNA): TGTGCCAGCAGTTTAGGGGCCGCGGGAGGGACTGAAGCTTTCTTT.

This clonotype came up many times. The gene calls are TRBV20-1 and TRBJ2-3; D ambiguous. Deletions cut 1 base from V and 6 bases from J, with 8 bases between. Germline V gene data show CDR1 as DFQATT and CDR2 as SNEGSKA (reference sequence). This CDR3 comprises 12 residues. The CDR3 coding sequence is TGCAGTGCTAGAGTAGATGGGGATACGCAGTATTTT. Protein sequence: CSARVDGDTQYF.

This clonotype was recorded at least ten times. This chain uses TRBV20-1 with TRBJ1-4; 9 bases align to TRBD1. Germline CDR1 and CDR2: DFQATT and SNEGSKA (reference sequence). CDR3 length: 13 residues. Trimming at V came to 4 bases and at J to 12 bases, leaving 9 bases not matched to a gene. CDR3 in DNA: TGCAGTGCTAACAGGGGGCGAACTACAGAACTGTTTTTT. Translation: CSANRGRTTELFF.

The chain combines TRBV30 with TRBJ2-5; D is undetermined. The V end was cut by 2 bases, the J end by 3 bases, with 7 bases between. Germline V CDR1 and CDR2: GTSNPN, SVGIG (reference sequence). The CDR3 is made up of 12 amino acids. In DNA, the CDR3 is TGTGCCTGGAGTATAACGGAAGAGACCCAGTACTTC. This sequence encodes CAWSITEETQYF. Combining the CDR3 with reference TRBV30 and TRBJ2-5 gives the whole variable domain SQTIHQWPATLVQPVGSPLSLECTVEGTSNPNLYWYRQAAGRGLQLLFYSVGIGQISSEVPQNLSASRPQDRQFILSSKKLLLSDSGFYLCAWSITEETQYFGPGTRLLVL.

This clonotype was recorded at least ten times. The chain has TRBV7-9 and TRBJ2-1; weak D call: TRBD2 (6 bases). Germline V lookup: CDR1 SEHNR, CDR2 FQNEAQ (reference sequence). The CDR3 runs 17 residues. The V and J ends lost 5 bases and 2 bases respectively, with 19 bases between them. The CDR3 bases are TGTGCCAGCAGCCCACACGGGGACGGGACTCCCTACAATGAGCAGTTCTTC. As protein: CASSPHGDGTPYNEQFF.